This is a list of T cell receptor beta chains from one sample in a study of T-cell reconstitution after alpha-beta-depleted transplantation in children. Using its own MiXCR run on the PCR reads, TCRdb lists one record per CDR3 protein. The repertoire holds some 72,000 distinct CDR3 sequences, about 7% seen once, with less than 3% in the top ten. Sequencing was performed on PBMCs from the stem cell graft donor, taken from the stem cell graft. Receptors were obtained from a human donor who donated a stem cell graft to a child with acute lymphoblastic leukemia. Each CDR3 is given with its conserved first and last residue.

CDR3 protein: CASSILGTANTGELFF
V gene: TRBV19
J gene: TRBJ2-2

CDR3 protein: CASSPSSVYNEQFF
V gene: TRBV5-6
J gene: TRBJ2-1

CDR3 protein: CASSQDPGGGQSTEAFF
V gene: TRBV4-1
J gene: TRBJ1-1

CDR3 protein: CASSLAQLAKNIQYF
V gene: TRBV7-9
J gene: TRBJ2-4

CDR3 protein: CASSQQGGEQYF
V gene: TRBV13
J gene: TRBJ2-7

CDR3 protein: CASSLGQILPHQETQYF
V gene: TRBV5-1
J gene: TRBJ2-5

CDR3 protein: CASSRDWGVVYGYTF
V gene: TRBV19
J gene: TRBJ1-2

CDR3 protein: CASSLLSGTSGYNEQFF
V gene: TRBV5-4
J gene: TRBJ2-1

CDR3 protein: CASSSSRGPPYEQYF
V gene: TRBV7-8
J gene: TRBJ2-7

CDR3 protein: CASTQWASKGYEQYF
V gene: TRBV6-2/TRBV6-3
J gene: TRBJ2-7

CDR3 protein: CASSSPGQGAYEQYF
V gene: TRBV6-2/TRBV6-3
J gene: TRBJ2-7

CDR3 protein: CASVFGAGANVLTF
V gene: TRBV6-4
J gene: TRBJ2-6

CDR3 protein: CASSETGIWNEQYF
V gene: TRBV9
J gene: TRBJ2-7

CDR3 protein: CARVGWSGSVDEQFF
V gene: TRBV6-1
J gene: TRBJ2-1

CDR3 protein: CASSLSAGSTDTQYF
V gene: TRBV11-2
J gene: TRBJ2-3

CDR3 protein: CASSPSTGQSYNEQFF
V gene: TRBV18
J gene: TRBJ2-1

CDR3 protein: CATSRATSGANVLTF
V gene: TRBV15
J gene: TRBJ2-6

CDR3 protein: CASSLVLGLNTEAFF
V gene: TRBV5-1
J gene: TRBJ1-1

CDR3 protein: CASSSGGYSNQPQHF
V gene: TRBV6-2/TRBV6-3
J gene: TRBJ1-5

CDR3 protein: CASSSDRGPYEQYF
V gene: TRBV5-6
J gene: TRBJ2-7

CDR3 protein: CATSDPGRGDTGELFF
V gene: TRBV24-1
J gene: TRBJ2-2

CDR3 protein: CASSPGQGEETQYF
V gene: TRBV7-4
J gene: TRBJ2-5

CDR3 protein: CASSLAGRYEQYF
V gene: TRBV5-1
J gene: TRBJ2-7

CDR3 protein: CASSSSGANVLTF
V gene: TRBV27
J gene: TRBJ2-6

CDR3 protein: CASSIFGPQGSANQPQHF
V gene: TRBV19
J gene: TRBJ1-5

CDR3 protein: CASSPRQGGNQPQHF
V gene: TRBV5-8
J gene: TRBJ1-5

CDR3 protein: CSATRTGLSSNQPQHF
V gene: TRBV20-1
J gene: TRBJ1-5

CDR3 protein: CASSPRTEAFF
V gene: TRBV6-2/TRBV6-3
J gene: TRBJ1-1

CDR3 protein: CASSPGQANEQFF
V gene: TRBV6-6
J gene: TRBJ2-1

CDR3 protein: CATSRDRLASSYEQYF
V gene: TRBV15
J gene: TRBJ2-7

CDR3 protein: CASMTGSGTDTQYF
V gene: TRBV5-1
J gene: TRBJ2-3

CDR3 protein: CATSDFIAGDNNEQFF
V gene: TRBV24-1
J gene: TRBJ2-1

CDR3 protein: CSSSGTNRDNEQFF
V gene: TRBV9
J gene: TRBJ2-1

CDR3 protein: CSATWATSGGYNEQFF
V gene: TRBV20-1
J gene: TRBJ2-1

CDR3 protein: CASSKVPYEQYF
V gene: TRBV21-1
J gene: TRBJ2-7

CDR3 protein: CASSLTSLLSTDTQYF
V gene: TRBV4-1
J gene: TRBJ2-3

CDR3 protein: CASRLAGARYEQYF
V gene: TRBV6-5
J gene: TRBJ2-7

CDR3 protein: CASSLNGEQITDTQYF
V gene: TRBV12-3/TRBV12-4
J gene: TRBJ2-3

CDR3 protein: CATSRDLGPPTPDNGYTF
V gene: TRBV15
J gene: TRBJ1-2

CDR3 protein: CSAREVGQGRETQYF
V gene: TRBV20-1
J gene: TRBJ2-5

CDR3 protein: CSARDGRSVLGTGELFF
V gene: TRBV20-1
J gene: TRBJ2-2

CDR3 protein: CASSYSAGGWYEKLFF
V gene: TRBV12-3/TRBV12-4
J gene: TRBJ1-4

CDR3 protein: CASSPTEDSGANVLTF
V gene: TRBV5-1
J gene: TRBJ2-6

CDR3 protein: CASSFSQGPYEQYF
V gene: TRBV27
J gene: TRBJ2-7

CDR3 protein: CASSLETSKALSTNEKLFF
V gene: TRBV5-1
J gene: TRBJ1-4

CDR3 protein: CASSPWAGQAYEQYF
V gene: TRBV7-6
J gene: TRBJ2-7

CDR3 protein: CASSYSGTSAYEQYF
V gene: TRBV6-2/TRBV6-3
J gene: TRBJ2-7

CDR3 protein: CSADGTGNTGELFF
V gene: TRBV20-1
J gene: TRBJ2-2

CDR3 protein: CASQGGGNQPQHF
V gene: TRBV25-1
J gene: TRBJ1-5

CDR3 protein: CASSGTGKNTEAFF
V gene: TRBV2
J gene: TRBJ1-1

CDR3 protein: CATSDSGRPYEQYF
V gene: TRBV24-1
J gene: TRBJ2-7

CDR3 protein: CASSFGLAGGVTDTQYF
V gene: TRBV5-5
J gene: TRBJ2-3

CDR3 protein: CASSRDSSKGYTF
V gene: TRBV5-1
J gene: TRBJ1-2